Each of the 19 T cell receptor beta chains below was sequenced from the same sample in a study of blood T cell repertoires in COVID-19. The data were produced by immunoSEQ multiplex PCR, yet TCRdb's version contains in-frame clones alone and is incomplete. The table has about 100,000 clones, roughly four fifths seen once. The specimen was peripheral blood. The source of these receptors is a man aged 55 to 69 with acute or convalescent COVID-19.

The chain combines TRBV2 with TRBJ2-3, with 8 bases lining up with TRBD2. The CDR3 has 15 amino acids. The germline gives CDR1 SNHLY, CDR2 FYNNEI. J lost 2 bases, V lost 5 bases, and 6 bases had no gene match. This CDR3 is CASSRLAFNTDTQYF. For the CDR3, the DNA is TGTGCCAGCAGTAGACTAGCGTTCAACACAGATACGCAGTATTTT.

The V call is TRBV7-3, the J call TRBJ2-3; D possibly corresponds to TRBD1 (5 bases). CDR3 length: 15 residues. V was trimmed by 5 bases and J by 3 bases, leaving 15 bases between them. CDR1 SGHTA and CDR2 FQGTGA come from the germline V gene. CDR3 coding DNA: TGTGCCAGCAGCCGTCAGGGAATTCAAACAGATACGCAGTATTTT. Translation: CASSRQGIQTDTQYF. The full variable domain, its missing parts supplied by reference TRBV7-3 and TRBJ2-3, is GAGVSQTPSNKVTEKGKYVELRCDPISGHTALYWYRQSLGQGPEFLIYFQGTGAADDSGLPNDRFFAVRPEGSVSTLKIQRTERGDSAVYLCASSRQGIQTDTQYFGPGTRLTVL.

In DNA, the CDR3 is TGTGCCAGCAGCTTCGAAGGACAGGGGAACACCGGGGAGCTGTTTTTT. It specifies CASSFEGQGNTGELFF. V gene TRBV5-4 combines with J gene TRBJ2-2, with 8 bases identical to TRBD1. V shed 2 bases and J 1 base; nucleotides not matched to a gene: 4. CDR3 length equals 16 residues. The germline V gene has CDR1 SGHNT and CDR2 YYREEE (reference sequence).

The CDR3 region is CASSSSPRGSDTQYF. For the CDR3, the DNA is TGTGCCAGCAGCTCAAGTCCCCGGGGGTCTGATACGCAGTATTTT. The chain uses TRBV11-2 and TRBJ2-3, with D tentatively TRBD2 (6 bases). CDR1 and CDR2 (germline): SGHAT, FQNNGV. The CDR3 totals 15 residues. V lost 4 bases and J lost 6, with 17 bases in between.

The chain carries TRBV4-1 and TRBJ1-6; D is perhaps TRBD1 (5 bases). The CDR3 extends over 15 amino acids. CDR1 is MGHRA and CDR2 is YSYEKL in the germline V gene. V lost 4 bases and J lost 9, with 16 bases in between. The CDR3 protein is CASSPQGSTGSPLHF. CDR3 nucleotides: TGCGCCAGCAGCCCCCAGGGAAGTACGGGTTCACCCCTCCACTTT.

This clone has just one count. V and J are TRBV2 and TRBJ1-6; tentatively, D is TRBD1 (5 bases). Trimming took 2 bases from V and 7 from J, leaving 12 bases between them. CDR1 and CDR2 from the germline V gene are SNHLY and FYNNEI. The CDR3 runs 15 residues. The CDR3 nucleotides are TGTGCCAGCAGTGAAAGGGGCTTCGGGAATTCACCCCTCCACTTT. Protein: CASSERGFGNSPLHF.

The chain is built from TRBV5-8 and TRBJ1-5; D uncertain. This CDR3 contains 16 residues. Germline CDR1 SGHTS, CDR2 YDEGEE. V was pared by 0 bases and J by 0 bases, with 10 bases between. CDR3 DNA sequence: TGTGCCAGCAGCTTGGCGCGGTTTCGTAGCAATCAGCCCCAGCATTTT. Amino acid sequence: CASSLARFRSNQPQHF.

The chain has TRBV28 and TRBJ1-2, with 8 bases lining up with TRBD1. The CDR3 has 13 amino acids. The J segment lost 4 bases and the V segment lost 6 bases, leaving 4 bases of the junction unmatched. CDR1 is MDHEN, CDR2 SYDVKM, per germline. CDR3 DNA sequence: TGTGCCAGCAGGACAGGGGAGGGCTATGGCTACACCTTC. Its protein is CASRTGEGYGYTF.

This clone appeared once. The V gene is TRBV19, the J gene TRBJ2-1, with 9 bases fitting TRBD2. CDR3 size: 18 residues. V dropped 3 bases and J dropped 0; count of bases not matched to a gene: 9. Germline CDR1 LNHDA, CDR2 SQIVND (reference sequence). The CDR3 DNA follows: TGTGCCAGTAGTATGGCTAGCGGGACATATAGCTCCTACAATGAGCAGTTCTTC. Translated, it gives CASSMASGTYSSYNEQFF.

The DNA for the CDR3 is TGCGCCAGCAGCCAAGCCCCGGACGGGAGTGAGCAGTTCTTC. It is translated as CASSQAPDGSEQFF. The chain couples TRBV4-3 to TRBJ2-1; a possible D gene is TRBD2 (6 bases). CDR1 is LGHNA and CDR2 is YSLEER in the germline V gene. The CDR3 runs to 14 residues. With 1 base removed from V and 9 bases from J, the gap between germline ends came to 13 bases.

Here the CDR3 DNA reads TGTGCCAGCAGCTATATACAGGGGGCCGGCACCGGGGAGCTGTTTTTT. Translated, it gives CASSYIQGAGTGELFF. The J gene is TRBJ2-2, the V gene TRBV13, with 9 bases identical to TRBD1. V was pared by 4 bases and J by 4 bases, with 7 bases of the junction left unmatched. Germline CDR1 PRHDT, CDR2 FYEKMQ (reference sequence). The CDR3 spans 16 residues.

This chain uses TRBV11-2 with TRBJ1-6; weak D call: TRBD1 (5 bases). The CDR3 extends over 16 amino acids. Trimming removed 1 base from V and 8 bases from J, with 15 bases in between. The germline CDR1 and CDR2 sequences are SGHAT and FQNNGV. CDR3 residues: CASSLAAGWIDSPLHF. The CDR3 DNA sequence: TGTGCCAGCAGCTTAGCCGCAGGGTGGATCGATTCACCCCTCCACTTT.

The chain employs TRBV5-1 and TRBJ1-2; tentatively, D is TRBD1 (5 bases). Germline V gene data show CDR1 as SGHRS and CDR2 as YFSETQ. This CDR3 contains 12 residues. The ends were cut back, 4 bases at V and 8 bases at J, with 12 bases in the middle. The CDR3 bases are TGCGCCAGCAGCACGGGGGTAGTGGGCTACACCTTC. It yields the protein CASSTGVVGYTF.

In nucleotides, the CDR3 is TGTGCCAGCAGTCCACGGACAGGGTACAATCAGCCCCAGCATTTT. Its protein is CASSPRTGYNQPQHF. V gene TRBV6-5 combines with J gene TRBJ1-5, with 8 bases fitting TRBD1. Germline CDR1 and CDR2: MNHEY and SVGAGI. J lost 3 bases, V lost 5 bases, and 6 bases had no gene match. The CDR3 runs to 15 residues.

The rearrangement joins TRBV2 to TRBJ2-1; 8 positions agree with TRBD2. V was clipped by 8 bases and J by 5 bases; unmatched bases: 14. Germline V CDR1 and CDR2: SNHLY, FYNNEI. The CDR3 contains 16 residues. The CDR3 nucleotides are TGTGCCAGCCGGGCAGCGGGGGCCCTAGTCCACAATGAGCAGTTCTTC. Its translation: CASRAAGALVHNEQFF. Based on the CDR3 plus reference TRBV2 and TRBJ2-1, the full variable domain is EPEVTQTPSHQVTQMGQEVILRCVPISNHLYFYWYRQILGQKVEFLVSFYNNEISEKSEIFDDQFSVERPDGSNFTLKIRSTKLEDSAMYFCASRAAGALVHNEQFFGPGTRLTVL.

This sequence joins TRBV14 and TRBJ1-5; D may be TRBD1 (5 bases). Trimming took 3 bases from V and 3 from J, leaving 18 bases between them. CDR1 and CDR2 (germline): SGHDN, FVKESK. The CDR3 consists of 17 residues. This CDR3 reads CASSQERWGQFNQPQHF. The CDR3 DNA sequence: TGTGCCAGCAGCCAGGAGCGCTGGGGCCAGTTCAATCAGCCCCAGCATTTT.

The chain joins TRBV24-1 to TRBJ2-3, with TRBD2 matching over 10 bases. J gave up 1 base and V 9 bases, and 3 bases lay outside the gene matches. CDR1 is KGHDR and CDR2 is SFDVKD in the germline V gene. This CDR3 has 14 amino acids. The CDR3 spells CATEGLAGTDTQYF. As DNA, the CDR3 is TGTGCCACCGAAGGACTAGCGGGCACAGATACGCAGTATTTT.

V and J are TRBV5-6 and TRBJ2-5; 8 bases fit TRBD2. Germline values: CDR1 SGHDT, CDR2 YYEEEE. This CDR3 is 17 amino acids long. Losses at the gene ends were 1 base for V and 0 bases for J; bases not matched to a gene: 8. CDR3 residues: CASSLRRAGGYQETQYF. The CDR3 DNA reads TGTGCCAGCAGCTTGAGGCGCGCGGGAGGTTACCAAGAGACCCAGTACTTC.

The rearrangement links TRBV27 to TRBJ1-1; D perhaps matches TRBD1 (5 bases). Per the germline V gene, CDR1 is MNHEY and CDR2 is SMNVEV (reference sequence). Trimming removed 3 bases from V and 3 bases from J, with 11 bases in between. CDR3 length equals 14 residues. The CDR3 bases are TGTGCCAGCAGTTTCCAGGGTGGGGACACTGAAGCTTTCTTT. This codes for CASSFQGGDTEAFF.